These 25 T cell receptor beta chains originate from one sample sequenced in a study of CD8 T cells in ankylosing spondylitis. Study-wide results and limits: Within ankylosing spondylitis blood, a TCR beta motif made up of eight highly homologous variants appeared to be characteristic.

No cognate antigen is known for these TCRs. TCRdb re-called the 5' RACE reads with MiXCR, one entry per CDR3 protein. This sample has about 840,000 distinct CDR3 sequences, with around 11% found just once. Sequenced input: blood, either unsorted or a sorted T cell fraction (not recorded which). These receptors were taken from a male donor with ankylosing spondylitis.

The V and J genes are TRBV21-1 and TRBJ1-1; no check of the table's D call, TRBD1, against the DNA was made. TRBV21-1 has pseudogene status. CDR3 length: 22 residues. The CDR3 loop reads CASSKVRTERRQGLLRNTEAFF. CDR3 bases: TGTGCCAGCAGCAAAGTCCGAACGGAGCGCAGACAGGGTTTGTTACGGAACACTGAAGCTTTCTTT.

The chain uses TRBV20-1 and TRBJ1-2, with 7 bases that match TRBD1. CDR3 length: 11 amino acids. Per the germline V gene, CDR1 is DFQATT and CDR2 is SNEGSKA (reference sequence). V was pared by 3 bases and J by 8 bases, with 3 bases of the junction left unmatched. CDR3 loop: CSASRQGGYTF. The CDR3 DNA reads TGCAGTGCTAGCCGACAGGGAGGCTACACCTTC.

This clonotype was observed a handful of times. This chain links TRBV4-3 with TRBJ2-3, with 8 positions matching TRBD1. Germline CDR1 reads LGHNA; CDR2 reads YSLEER. Unmatched junction bases numbered 12, after V lost 4 bases and J lost 3 bases. This CDR3 has 17 amino acids. CDR3 in amino acids: CASSPGRGRGLTDTQYF. CDR3 DNA: TGCGCCAGCAGCCCCGGTCGGGGCAGGGGGCTGACAGATACGCAGTATTTT.

This clonotype was recorded a few times. This chain uses TRBV6-2 or TRBV6-3 with TRBJ1-2, with 7 bases matching TRBD1. V lost 6 bases, J lost 6 bases, and 7 bases stayed unmatched. The CDR3 runs to 13 residues. Germline CDR1 MNHEY, CDR2 SVGEGT. The CDR3: CASRSYRGDGYTF. CDR3 in DNA: TGTGCCAGCAGGAGCTACAGGGGAGATGGCTACACCTTC.

The gene calls are TRBV3-1 and TRBJ2-2, with 8 bases lining up with TRBD1. Trimming cost V 6 bases and J 8 bases; bases outside gene matches: 8. Germline values: CDR1 LGHDT, CDR2 YNNKEL (reference sequence). The CDR3 totals 14 residues. CDR3 protein: CASRQQGGIGELFF. CDR3 coding DNA: TGTGCCAGCAGGCAACAGGGGGGTATTGGGGAGCTGTTTTTT. The full variable domain, with the rest looked up from reference TRBV3-1 and TRBJ2-2, is DTAVSQTPKYLVTQMGNDKSIKCEQNLGHDTMYWYKQDSKKFLKIMFSYNNKELIINETVPNRFSPKSPDKAHLNLHINSLELGDSAVYFCASRQQGGIGELFFGEGSRLTVL.

Only a few counts were recorded for this clonotype. The chain uses TRBV7-2 and TRBJ2-3; 13 bases match TRBD2. Germline V gene data show CDR1 as SGHTA and CDR2 as FQGNSA. CDR3 length equals 14 residues. V lost 3 bases and J lost 8; bases outside the gene matches: 2. The CDR3 loop is CASSFGLAGATQYF. CDR3 coding DNA: TGTGCCAGCAGCTTCGGACTAGCGGGGGCTACGCAGTATTTT.

This clonotype was counted only a few times. This chain uses TRBV10-3 with TRBJ1-5; D is perhaps TRBD1 (5 bases). This CDR3 is 17 amino acids long. Per the germline V gene, CDR1 is ENHRY and CDR2 is SYGVKD. Trimming cost V 0 bases and J 0 bases, with 12 bases left between them. The CDR3 sequence: CAISESRTYYSNQPQHF. CDR3 nucleotide sequence: TGTGCCATCAGTGAGTCTCGGACATACTATAGCAATCAGCCCCAGCATTTT.

The DNA for the CDR3 is TGTGCCAGCAGCTTGTTGACTAGCGGAGGAACCGGGGAGCTGTTTTTT. Residues: CASSLLTSGGTGELFF. This chain joins TRBV7-8 and TRBJ2-2; 9 nucleotides align to TRBD2. This CDR3 has 16 residues. V was pared by 3 bases and J by 5 bases, with 7 bases of the junction left unmatched. CDR1 is SGHVS, CDR2 FQNEAQ, per germline.

This clonotype was counted many times. This chain uses TRBV18 with TRBJ2-1; the match to TRBD2 covers 8 bases. The CDR3 has 13 residues. J lost 7 bases, V lost 2 bases, and 1 base had no gene match. Per germline, CDR1 KGHSH and CDR2 LQKENI. The CDR3 bases are TGTGCCAGCTCACCAAGCGGGGGAAATGAGCAGTTCTTC. It translates to CASSPSGGNEQFF.

A few counts support this clonotype. V usage is TRBV2 and J usage is TRBJ2-5; D assignment may be TRBD1 or TRBD2 (5 bases each). The CDR3 sequence is 15 residues long. The V and J ends lost 3 bases and 4 bases respectively, with 15 bases between them. CDR1 is SNHLY, CDR2 FYNNEI, per germline. The CDR3 spells CASSDQGADLETQYF. The CDR3 DNA sequence: TGTGCCAGCAGTGACCAGGGAGCTGACCTAGAGACCCAGTACTTC.

This clonotype was picked up a small number of times. The chain has TRBV6-1 and TRBJ1-2; D is possibly TRBD1 (6 bases). Germline assignment: CDR1 MNHNS and CDR2 SASEGT. Between the trimmed V and J ends, which lost 6 bases and 7 bases, there was a span of 21 bases. The CDR3 consists of 15 residues. CDR3 nucleotides: TGTGCCAGCAGAGCTCAGGGGAAGGACCCGGGTGGCTACACCTTC. This codes for CASRAQGKDPGGYTF.

This clonotype was detected only a few times. The V and J genes are TRBV5-4 and TRBJ2-3, with 7 bases aligning to TRBD1. Trimming at V came to 2 bases and at J to 6 bases, leaving 18 bases not matched to a gene. Germline V gene lookup returns CDR1 SGHNT and CDR2 YYREEE (reference sequence). The CDR3 has 18 amino acids. CDR3 DNA sequence: TGTGCCAGCAGCTTATTGGAAGGGAGAGGAGACAGGGAGGATACGCAGTATTTT. It specifies CASSLLEGRGDREDTQYF.

In its sample, this clonotype was seen a few times. This chain joins TRBV6-1 and TRBJ2-2, with 14 bases identical to TRBD2. Germline CDR1 reads MNHNS; CDR2 reads SASEGT. J lost 0 bases, V lost 5 bases, and 5 bases had no gene match. There are 18 residues in the CDR3. The CDR3 is CASSTGLAGASNTGELFF. The CDR3 region has the DNA TGTGCCAGCAGTACGGGACTAGCGGGAGCATCGAACACCGGGGAGCTGTTTTTT.

CDR3 protein: CSASLGEKLFF. In DNA form, the CDR3 reads TGCAGTGCTAGCCTCGGCGAAAAACTGTTTTTT. The rearrangement joins TRBV20-1 to TRBJ1-4; D uncertain. The CDR3 has 11 amino acids. Germline assignment: CDR1 DFQATT and CDR2 SNEGSKA (reference sequence). Trimming removed 3 bases from V and 8 bases from J, with 7 bases in between.

This clonotype was counted ten times or more. The genes are TRBV29-1 and TRBJ2-5; D remains ambiguous. Germline V lookup: CDR1 SQVTM, CDR2 ANQGSEA. CDR3 length: 13 amino acids. V gave up 6 bases and J gave up 4 bases, with 15 bases separating them. CDR3 amino acids: CSVKKVLLETQYF. Written as DNA, the CDR3 is TGCAGCGTGAAGAAAGTCCTCCTAGAGACCCAGTACTTC.

This clonotype was seen ten or more times. This sequence joins TRBV18 and TRBJ2-1; 7 bases match TRBD2. This CDR3 contains 14 residues. Germline CDR1 is KGHSH and CDR2 is LQKENI. V lost 4 bases and J lost 7; bases outside the gene matches: 7. The CDR3 sequence: CASSRSGVTNEQFF. The CDR3 region has the DNA TGTGCCAGCTCACGGAGCGGGGTTACTAATGAGCAGTTCTTC.

This clonotype was observed a few times. This chain links TRBV7-2 with TRBJ2-5; 7 bases line up with TRBD2. Germline V gives CDR1 SGHTA, CDR2 FQGNSA. V gave up 5 bases and J gave up 5 bases; unmatched junction bases: 5. This CDR3 spans 13 amino acids. This chain's CDR3 is CASSPWGGETQYF. DNA for the CDR3: TGTGCCAGCAGCCCCTGGGGGGGGGAGACCCAGTACTTC.

The chain carries TRBV6-1 and TRBJ1-2, with D possibly being TRBD1 (5 bases). In germline, CDR1 is MNHNS, CDR2 SASEGT. The V end lost 6 bases, the J end lost 4 bases, and 15 bases lay between the germline ends. The CDR3 totals 14 residues. CDR3 loop: CASRPGGLIYGYTF. For the CDR3, the DNA is TGTGCCAGCAGGCCTGGGGGACTTATCTATGGCTACACCTTC.

This clonotype was observed a few times. The rearrangement uses TRBV12-3 or TRBV12-4 and TRBJ2-3, with TRBD2 identical over 10 bases. V trimming: 6 bases; J trimming: 2 bases; junction bases outside the gene matches: 2. CDR3 length: 14 residues. CDR3 residues: CASSTSGTTDTQYF. In nucleotides, the CDR3 is TGTGCCAGCAGCACTAGCGGGACCACAGATACGCAGTATTTT.

The chain combines TRBV7-9 with TRBJ1-6; tentative D call: TRBD1 (6 bases). The CDR3 spans 16 residues. Germline CDR1 SEHNR, CDR2 FQNEAQ (reference sequence). V was trimmed by 1 base and J by 3 bases, leaving 10 bases between them. Written as DNA, the CDR3 is TGTGCCAGCAGCTTAGGGACAGTAGGCTATAATTCACCCCTCCACTTT. Translation: CASSLGTVGYNSPLHF.

The V call is TRBV11-1, the J call TRBJ2-2; D possibly corresponds to TRBD1 (6 bases). From germline, CDR1 is SGHAT and CDR2 FQDESV (reference sequence). V was clipped by 5 bases and J by 2 bases, with 18 bases between them. The CDR3 spans 17 residues. The CDR3 is CASSPRGGRSNTGELFF. DNA of the CDR3: TGTGCCAGCAGCCCTCGAGGGGGTCGTAGTAACACCGGGGAGCTGTTTTTT.

The chain carries TRBV28 and TRBJ2-7; D is unresolved. The ends were cut back, 5 bases at V and 6 bases at J, with 17 bases in the middle. The germline V gene has CDR1 MDHEN and CDR2 SYDVKM. The CDR3 runs to 14 residues. The CDR3 sequence: CASSRTSPLGEQYF. The CDR3 nucleotides read TGTGCCAGCAGTCGAACTTCCCCTTTGGGCGAGCAGTACTTC.

Many counts were recorded for this clonotype. The chain carries TRBV7-2 and TRBJ2-3, with D perhaps TRBD1 or TRBD2 (5 bases each). In germline, CDR1 is SGHTA, CDR2 FQGNSA. V lost 0 bases, J lost 3 bases, and 13 bases lay in between. CDR3 length: 16 residues. The CDR3 loop is CASSLALWGGTDTQYF. CDR3 coding DNA: TGTGCCAGCAGCTTAGCGCTTTGGGGCGGGACAGATACGCAGTATTTT.

For the CDR3, the DNA is TGTGCCAGCAGCTACAACGCCCGAGAGACCCAGTACTTC. Its protein product is CASSYNARETQYF. J is TRBJ2-5 and V is TRBV7-3; D remains ambiguous. The V end lost 4 bases, the J end lost 4 bases, and 10 bases lay between the germline ends. CDR1 is SGHTA, CDR2 FQGTGA, per germline. The CDR3 sequence is 13 residues long.

This chain connects TRBV7-3 to TRBJ2-3; D is tentatively TRBD1 or TRBD2 (5 bases each). V lost 6 bases and J lost 0, with 13 bases in between. Germline CDR1 reads SGHTA; CDR2 reads FQGTGA. The CDR3 contains 15 residues. CDR3 region: CASRPGASSTDTQYF. DNA for the CDR3: TGTGCCAGCAGGCCCGGGGCTTCGAGCACAGATACGCAGTATTTT.